This entry features one T cell receptor beta chain sequence. Measured with immunoSEQ multiplex PCR; TCRdb has only the in-frame clones, and not every one. The sample comprises roughly 69,000 clones, roughly 93% of which are singletons, and approximately 1.5% rests with the top ten. This record comes from a study of T cell changes during pregnancy in multiple sclerosis. V shed 4 bases and J 10 bases; nucleotides not matched to a gene: 14. There are 15 residues in the CDR3. Germline V gives CDR1 LGHNA, CDR2 YSLEER. The source of this sequence is a female donor with multiple sclerosis, enrolled in a pregnancy study. The chain is built from TRBV4-3 and TRBJ1-1; 8 nucleotides match TRBD1. The sequencing used peripheral blood, collected in the third trimester of pregnancy. The CDR3 DNA reads TGCGCCAGCAGCCCGGGAAGCAGGACAGGGCCGCCAGCTTTCTTT. Its protein product is CASSPGSRTGPPAFF.